This TCR beta chain was sequenced in a study of blood T cell repertoires in COVID-19. Germline V lookup: CDR1 SGHRS, CDR2 YFSETQ. After removal of 1 base from V and 4 bases from J, the junction contained 4 bases not matched to a gene. The CDR3 has 16 amino acids. TCRdb's table, derived via immunoSEQ multiplex PCR, lists solely in-frame clones and lacks some. This table holds around 470,000 clones, roughly 91% found once. The receptor was isolated from a man younger than 30 who had recovered from COVID-19. The rearrangement links TRBV5-1 to TRBJ2-1, with 11 nucleotides matching TRBD2. Sequenced input: PBMCs or T cells enriched from blood (not recorded which). The CDR3 bases are TGCGCCAGCAGCTTGACTAGCGGGGGTCAATACAATGAGCAGTTCTTC. It encodes CASSLTSGGQYNEQFF.